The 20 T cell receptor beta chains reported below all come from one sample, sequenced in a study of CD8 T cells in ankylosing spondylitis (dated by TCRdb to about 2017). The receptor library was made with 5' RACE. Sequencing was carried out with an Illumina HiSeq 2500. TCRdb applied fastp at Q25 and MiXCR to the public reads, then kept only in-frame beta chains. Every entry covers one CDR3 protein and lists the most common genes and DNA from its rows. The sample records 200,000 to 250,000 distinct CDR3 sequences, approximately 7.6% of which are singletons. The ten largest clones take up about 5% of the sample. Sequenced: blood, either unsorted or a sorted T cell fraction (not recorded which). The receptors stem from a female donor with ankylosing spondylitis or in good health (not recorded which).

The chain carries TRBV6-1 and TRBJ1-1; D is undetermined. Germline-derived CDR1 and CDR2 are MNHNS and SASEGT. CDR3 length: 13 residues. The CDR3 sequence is CAINDNIGTEAFF. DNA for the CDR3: TGTGCTATTAACGACAACATAGGCACTGAAGCTTTCTTT.

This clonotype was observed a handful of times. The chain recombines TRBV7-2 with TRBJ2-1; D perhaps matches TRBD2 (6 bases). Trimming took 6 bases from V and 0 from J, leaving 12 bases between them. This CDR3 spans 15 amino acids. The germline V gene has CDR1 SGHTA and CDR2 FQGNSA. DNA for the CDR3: TGTGCCAGCAGGGCCGGGAGCAGCTCCTACAATGAGCAGTTCTTC. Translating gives CASRAGSSSYNEQFF.

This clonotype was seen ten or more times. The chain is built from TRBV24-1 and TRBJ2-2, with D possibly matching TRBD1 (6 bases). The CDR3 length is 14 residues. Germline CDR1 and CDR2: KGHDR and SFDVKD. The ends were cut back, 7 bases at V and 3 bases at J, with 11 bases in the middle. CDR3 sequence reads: CATSPGVYTGELFF. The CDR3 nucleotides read TGTGCCACCAGCCCAGGGGTTTACACCGGGGAGCTGTTTTTT.

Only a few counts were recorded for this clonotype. DNA for the CDR3: TGTGCCACCAGGGGGACTAGCGGGAGATCCCTCTACGAGCAGTACTTC. Translating it yields CATRGTSGRSLYEQYF. J is TRBJ2-7 and V is TRBV15, with 14 bases aligning to TRBD2. This CDR3 has 16 amino acids. Germline assignment: CDR1 LNHNV and CDR2 YYDKDF (reference sequence). The J segment lost 3 bases and the V segment lost 6 bases, leaving 7 bases of the junction unmatched. Filled out from reference TRBV15 and TRBJ2-7, the complete variable domain reads DAMVIQNPRYQVTQFGKPVTLSCSQTLNHNVMYWYQQKSSQAPKLLFHYYDKDFNNEADTPDNFQSRRPNTSFCFLDIRSPGLGDTAMYLCATRGTSGRSLYEQYFGPGTRLTVT.

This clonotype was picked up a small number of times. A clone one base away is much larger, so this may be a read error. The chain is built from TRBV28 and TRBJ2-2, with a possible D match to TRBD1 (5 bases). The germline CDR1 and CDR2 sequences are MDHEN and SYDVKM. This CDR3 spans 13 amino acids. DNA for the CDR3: TGTGTCAGCAGGGCCGGGAACACCGGGGAGCTGTTTTTT. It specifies CVSRAGNTGELFF.

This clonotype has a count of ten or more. The CDR3 bases are TGTGCCAGCAGCTTAGCAATAGGGTTTGGCACCGGGGAGCTGTTTTTT. This encodes CASSLAIGFGTGELFF. This chain links TRBV7-6 with TRBJ2-2; D is ambiguous. The CDR3 consists of 16 residues. V gave up 0 bases and J gave up 4 bases, with 12 bases separating them. From germline, CDR1 is SGHVS and CDR2 FNYEAQ.

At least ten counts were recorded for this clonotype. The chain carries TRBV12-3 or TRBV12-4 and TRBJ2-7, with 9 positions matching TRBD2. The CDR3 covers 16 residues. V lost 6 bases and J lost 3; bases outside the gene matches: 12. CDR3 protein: CASSIPAVAGDYEQYF. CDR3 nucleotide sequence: TGTGCCAGCAGCATCCCCGCGGTAGCGGGGGACTACGAGCAGTACTTC.

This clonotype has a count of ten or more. In DNA, the CDR3 is TGCAGTTCCCTTGTCGGCTACGAGCAGTACTTC. Translation gives CSSLVGYEQYF. The V gene is TRBV20-1, the J gene TRBJ2-7; no clear D gene. The CDR3 is 11 residues long. Trimming pared 8 bases from V and 3 bases from J, leaving 11 bases between. Per germline, CDR1 DFQATT and CDR2 SNEGSKA (reference sequence).

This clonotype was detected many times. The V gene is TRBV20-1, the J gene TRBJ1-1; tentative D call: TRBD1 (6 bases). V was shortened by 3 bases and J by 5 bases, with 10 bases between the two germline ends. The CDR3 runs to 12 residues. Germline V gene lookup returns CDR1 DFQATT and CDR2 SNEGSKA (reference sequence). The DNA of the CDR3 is TGCAGTGCTAGGGGAGGGGGAACTGAAGCTTTCTTT. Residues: CSARGGGTEAFF.

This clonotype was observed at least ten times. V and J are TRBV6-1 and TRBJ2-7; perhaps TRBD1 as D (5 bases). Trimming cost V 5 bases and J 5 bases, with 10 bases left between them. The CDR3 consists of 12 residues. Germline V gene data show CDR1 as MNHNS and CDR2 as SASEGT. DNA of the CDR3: TGTGCCAGCAGTATAGTAGGGGACGAGCAGTACTTC. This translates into CASSIVGDEQYF.

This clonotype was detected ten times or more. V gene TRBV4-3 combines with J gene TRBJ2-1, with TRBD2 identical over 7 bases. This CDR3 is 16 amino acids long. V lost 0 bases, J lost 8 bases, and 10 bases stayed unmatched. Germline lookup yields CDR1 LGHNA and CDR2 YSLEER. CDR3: CASSQETPQLAHEQFF. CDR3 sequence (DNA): TGCGCCAGCAGCCAAGAAACGCCTCAACTAGCGCATGAGCAGTTCTTC.

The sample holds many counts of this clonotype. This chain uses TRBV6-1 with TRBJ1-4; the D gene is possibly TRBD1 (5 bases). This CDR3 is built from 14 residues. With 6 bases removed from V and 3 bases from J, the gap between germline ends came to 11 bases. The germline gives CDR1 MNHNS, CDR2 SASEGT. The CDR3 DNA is TGTGCCAGCAGCCCACGAGGGGCTAATGAAAAACTGTTTTTT. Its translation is CASSPRGANEKLFF.

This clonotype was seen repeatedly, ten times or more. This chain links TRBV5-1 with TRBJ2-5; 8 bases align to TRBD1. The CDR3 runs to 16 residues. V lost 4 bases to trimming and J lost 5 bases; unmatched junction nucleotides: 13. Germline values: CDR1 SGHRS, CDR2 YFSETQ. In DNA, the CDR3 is TGCGCCAGCAGCCCAGGACAGGGCAACTCCTGGGAGACCCAGTACTTC. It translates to CASSPGQGNSWETQYF.

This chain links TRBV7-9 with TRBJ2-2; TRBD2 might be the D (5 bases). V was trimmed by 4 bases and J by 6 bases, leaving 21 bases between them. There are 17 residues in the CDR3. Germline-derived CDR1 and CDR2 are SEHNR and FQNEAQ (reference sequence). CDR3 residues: CASSSRLGLPGAGELFF. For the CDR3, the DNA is TGTGCCAGCAGCTCACGGCTAGGGCTTCCCGGGGCCGGGGAGCTGTTTTTT.

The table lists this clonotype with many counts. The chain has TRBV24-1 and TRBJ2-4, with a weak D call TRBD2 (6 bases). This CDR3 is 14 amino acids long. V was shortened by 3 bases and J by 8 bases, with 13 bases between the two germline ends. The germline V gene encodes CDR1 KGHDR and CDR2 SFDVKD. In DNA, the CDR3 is TGTGCCACCAGTGATCCCCTGGGGGGAGACATTCAGTACTTC. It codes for CATSDPLGGDIQYF.

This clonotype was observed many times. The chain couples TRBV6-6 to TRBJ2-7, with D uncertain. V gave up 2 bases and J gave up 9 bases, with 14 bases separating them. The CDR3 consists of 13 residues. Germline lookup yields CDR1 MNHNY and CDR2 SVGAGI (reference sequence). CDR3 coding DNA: TGTGCCAGCAGTTACGGGGTGCTGGGTTTGCAGTACTTC. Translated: CASSYGVLGLQYF.

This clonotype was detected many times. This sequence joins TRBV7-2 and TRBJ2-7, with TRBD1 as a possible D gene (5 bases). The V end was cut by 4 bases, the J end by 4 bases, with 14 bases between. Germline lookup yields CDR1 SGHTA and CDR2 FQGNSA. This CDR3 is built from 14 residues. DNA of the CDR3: TGTGCCAGCAGCTATCAGGGTGGTAGGTACGAGCAGTACTTC. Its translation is CASSYQGGRYEQYF.

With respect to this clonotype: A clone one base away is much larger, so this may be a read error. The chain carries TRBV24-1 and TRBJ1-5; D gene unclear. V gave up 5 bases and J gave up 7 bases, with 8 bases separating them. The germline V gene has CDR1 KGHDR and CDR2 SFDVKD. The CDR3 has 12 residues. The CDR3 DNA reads TGTGCCACCAGTGGCGAGGGACAGCCCCAGCATTTT. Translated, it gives CATSGEGQPQHF.

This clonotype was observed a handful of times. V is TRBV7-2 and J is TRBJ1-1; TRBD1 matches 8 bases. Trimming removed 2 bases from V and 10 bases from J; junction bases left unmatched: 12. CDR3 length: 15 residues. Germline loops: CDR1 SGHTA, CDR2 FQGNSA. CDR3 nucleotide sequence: TGTGCCAGCAGCTTAAGGGCAGGGGGCCGAATCGGAGCTTTCTTT. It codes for CASSLRAGGRIGAFF.

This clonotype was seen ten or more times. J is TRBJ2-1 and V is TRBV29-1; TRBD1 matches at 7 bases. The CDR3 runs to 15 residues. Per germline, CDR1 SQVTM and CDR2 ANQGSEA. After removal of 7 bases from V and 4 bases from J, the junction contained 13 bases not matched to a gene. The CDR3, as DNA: TGCAGCGCCCGAGGACAGGCCTCATTTTACAATGAGCAGTTCTTC. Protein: CSARGQASFYNEQFF.